This T cell receptor beta chain was obtained from a study of shared clonotypes between healthy human individuals (dated by TCRdb to 2020 to 2021). Regarding the complete study: Three men and two women, aged 18 to 49 years, made up the cohort. For each donor, CD4 naive and CD4 memory were each given three plates, CD8 naive was given two plates, and CD8 memory was given one plate. To estimate repertoire size and how much clonotype sharing occurs between individuals, the study deeply sequenced the blood TCR repertoires of about 5 healthy adults. To increase sequencing depth and limit assay-specific biases, TCR repertoire library preparation and sequencing were carried out by different laboratories using diverse techniques. Each donor's leukapheresis produced roughly between roughly 0.85 and 10 billion PBMCs. Overall study outcomes, separate from this receptor: When four donors were compared, the shared fraction of clonotypes was 5% to 6.5% for naive CD4, approximately 3.3% for naive CD8, 2% to 2.5% for memory CD4, and 0.3% to 0.5% for memory CD8. Even with the large sequencing depth, rarefaction of the sorted-subset datasets indicated that sequencing was incomplete. Based on pairwise subsampling, the degree of clonotype sharing among donors was expected to be affected by sequencing depth. Compared with non-shared clonotypes, the clonotypes found in all four sorted-subset donors had higher generation probabilities. The genetic and exposure-history diversity represented was limited by the small number of donors. Only blood was sampled, and tissue TCR repertoires likely differ from those in blood. Larger estimated clonotype richness was generally found for naive subsets than for memory subsets.

Turning to this clone: Its antigen is still unknown. Base qualities are not recorded, but no much larger clone differs from it by a single base.

Using the deep immunoSEQ assay, TCR CDR3 regions were amplified from genomic DNA by multiplex PCR. Extracted genomic DNA from each cell subset was distributed evenly across all wells of several immunoSEQ 96-well plates, and each plate was treated as a replicate. For sorted subsets, about 200 ng genomic DNA, equal to tens of thousands of T cell genomes, was loaded into each replicate PCR. Purified libraries were measured with a Qubit 3.0 fluorometer, size-checked on a Bioanalyzer 2100, and measured again with the KAPA Library Quantification kit. Every immunoSEQ 96-well plate was sequenced on a separate single-read 150-cycle Illumina NextSeq 550 flow cell. The authors' pipeline ran thus. Because only junctional sequences without quality scores were contained in the immunoSEQ output, filtering matching that applied to full-length reads could not be performed. Sequences were annotated with PyIR, a Python wrapper for IgBLAST v1.9, using IMGT germline references to assign V/J genes and CDR3. Reads were filtered out if the reads had weak V/J assignments (E-value above 1e-6), no CDR3, stop codons, out-of-frame junctions, or ambiguous translated residues. V3J clonotypes were defined as sequences sharing an identical inferred V gene, J gene, and CDR3 amino acid sequence. To compute the percentage overlap between repertoires, the number of shared unique clonotypes was divided by the size of the smaller repertoire. RTK rarefaction, the Chao1 estimator, and Recon v2.1 estimates of unobserved clonotypes were used to assess repertoire richness. For all TCRbeta clonotypes obtained by the gDNA method from several donors, generation probabilities were computed with OLGA. TCRdb retrieved this table from immuneACCESS and kept in-frame rearrangements only. Not all clones are present; in checked studies, unresolved V genes account for under half, and no reason is known for the remainder. V, J and clone size are taken as reported in that table, and D and trimming were inferred from the DNA itself. This sample lists 2.3 million or so clones; over 90% were detected once. 0.35% to 0.5% of the sample is taken by the ten largest.

The donors were healthy, HIV-negative adults who had no recently reported acute infections or vaccinations. All donors were Caucasian adults living in Nashville, Tennessee, USA. Magnetic negative selection was used to enrich CD4+ T cells, after which naive cells were positively selected on CD45RA and the negative fraction became the memory subset. Blood was collected by leukapheresis, and PBMCs were isolated by Ficoll-Histopaque density gradient centrifugation and then cryopreserved in liquid nitrogen vapor phase. Analytical flow cytometry was used to check the purity and quantity of each magnetically sorted T cell population. Genomic DNA was isolated from every sorted fraction and measured by UV absorbance on a Nanodrop 2000c. Spanning cysteine to phenylalanine, the CDR3 consists of 14 amino acids. The kept DNA is CDR3 alone, 42 bases in frame from the first base. The germline V gene sets CDR1 to SGHRS and CDR2 to YFSETQ. V is reduced by 7 bases and J by 1 base, leaving a spacing of 14 bases between them.

Here the chain combines TRBV5-1 and TRBJ1-1; the D gene is not confidently resolved. Sequenced input: naive CD4+ T cells from PBMCs. Per the publication, the cell subset or site label means: CD45RA+ positively selected. This clonotype originated in a man younger than 35 in good health. Some clones in this sample may be carry-over from other donors' samples. The sequenced DNA is TGCGCCAGCTCGGGTGAGAGCACGAACACTGAAGCTTTCTTT. The resulting protein is CASSGESTNTEAFF.